The sequence of this TCR beta chain was determined in a study of blood T cell repertoires in COVID-19. Study-level information: The United States, Italy and Spain provided the acute and convalescent COVID-19 samples.

Per the original methods: Estimated nucleated cell counts came from reference gene primer amplification. The data were produced by immunoSEQ multiplex PCR, yet TCRdb's version contains in-frame clones alone and is incomplete. V, J and clone size are those of that table, while D and trimming were read from the DNA. The sample has hundreds of thousands of clones, roughly 87% seen once. The CDR3 extends over 18 amino acids. V lost 1 base, J lost 5 bases, and 23 bases lay in between. Germline-derived CDR1 and CDR2 are MNHNS and SASEGT. Participant-given clinical history determined each cohort assignment. The sequencing sample was made of PBMCs or T cells enriched from blood (not recorded which). The sequence came from a woman under 40 with acute COVID-19. The J gene is TRBJ2-5, the V gene TRBV6-1; weak D call: TRBD2 (6 bases). The CDR3 DNA follows: TGTGCCAGCAGTGAAGGTAGCGTCCGGCCGGCGGCGGGGGAGACCCAGTACTTC. Protein product: CASSEGSVRPAAGETQYF.